These 10 T cell receptor beta chains share one sample of origin, sequenced in a study of T cells in Graves' hyperthyroidism and ophthalmopathy. Authors of the study amplified TCR beta CDR3 regions from RNA transcripts. The HTBI primer set was used in a first-round RT-PCR of the TCR CDR3. TCRdb passed the multiplex PCR reads through MiXCR, listing each CDR3 protein once. The sample carries 600,000 to 650,000 distinct CDR3 sequences, 15% to 20% recorded once. Input material: blood. These receptors all stem from a woman in her thirties with Graves' hyperthyroidism.

The chain uses TRBV6-2 or TRBV6-3 and TRBJ1-3, with a possible D match to TRBD1 (5 bases). V was cut by 2 bases and J by 0 bases, with 14 bases left in between. Germline CDR1 MNHEY, CDR2 SVGEGT. The CDR3 is 17 amino acids. CDR3 DNA: TGTGCCAGCAGTTACCGTCCGGGGCCTAGCTCTGGAAACACCATATATTTT. Its protein is CASSYRPGPSSGNTIYF.

This clonotype was seen at least ten times. J is TRBJ2-7 and V is TRBV7-9, with 8 nucleotides matching TRBD2. This CDR3 has 15 residues. With 0 bases clipped from V and 5 bases from J, the junction kept 6 bases outside the gene matches. Germline CDR1 is SEHNR and CDR2 is FQNEAQ (reference sequence). CDR3 bases: TGTGCCAGCAGCTTAGCAACGGGAGGGCTGAACGAGCAGTACTTC. Its translation is CASSLATGGLNEQYF.

This clonotype was counted ten times or more. CDR3 sequence: CASSLAGRVEAFF. The CDR3 nucleotides are TGTGCCAGCAGCTTAGCGGGAAGGGTGGAAGCTTTCTTT. This rearrangement joins TRBV7-2 to TRBJ1-1; D gene ambiguous. The CDR3 runs to 13 residues. V was pared by 0 bases and J by 8 bases, with 10 bases between. CDR1 is SGHTA, CDR2 FQGNSA, per germline.

This clonotype turned up a few times. CDR3: CASSLEREGTEAFF. For the CDR3, the DNA is TGTGCCAGCAGCTTAGAGAGGGAGGGCACTGAAGCTTTCTTT. The J gene is TRBJ1-1, the V gene TRBV7-2; D remains ambiguous. Germline CDR1 is SGHTA and CDR2 is FQGNSA. The CDR3 is made up of 14 amino acids. V was cut by 1 base and J by 4 bases, with 10 bases left in between.

This clonotype appeared a few times. The chain joins TRBV28 to TRBJ2-7, with D maybe TRBD2 (6 bases). The CDR3 has 14 amino acids. CDR1 MDHEN and CDR2 SYDVKM come from the germline V gene. The germline V and J ends were trimmed by 5 bases and 3 bases, with 14 bases remaining between them. CDR3 in DNA: TGTGCCAGCAGTACGGGGACTGTGTACTACGAGCAGTACTTC. It yields the protein CASSTGTVYYEQYF.

To note about this clonotype: A much more abundant neighbour one base away suggests this may be a read error. This sequence joins TRBV14 and TRBJ2-1; 8 bases agree with TRBD2. Looked up from germline, CDR1 is SGHDN and CDR2 is FVKESK. Trimming took 9 bases from V and 8 from J; bases not matched to a gene: 12. The CDR3 has 14 amino acids. CDR3 sequence reads: CARSVAAGVDEQFF. In nucleotides, the CDR3 is TGTGCCAGGAGCGTGGCAGCGGGAGTTGATGAGCAGTTCTTC.

This clonotype was observed at least ten times. V gene TRBV11-1 combines with J gene TRBJ2-3; a weak D match, TRBD2 (6 bases). V dropped 6 bases and J dropped 1 base, with 14 bases sitting between them. Germline CDR1 is SGHAT and CDR2 is FQDESV (reference sequence). This CDR3 spans 15 amino acids. The CDR3 DNA sequence: TGTGCCAGCAGACGCGGACTACGCGGCACAGATACGCAGTATTTT. Translating it yields CASRRGLRGTDTQYF.

This chain joins TRBV28 and TRBJ2-7, with a tentative D call TRBD1 (7 bases). The V and J ends lost 3 bases and 3 bases respectively, with 18 bases between them. This CDR3 has 16 residues. Germline V CDR1 and CDR2: MDHEN, SYDVKM. The CDR3 sequence: CASSLPPQGEDYEQYF. The CDR3 nucleotides are TGTGCCAGCAGTTTGCCACCCCAGGGGGAGGACTACGAGCAGTACTTC.

This clonotype was picked up many times. J is TRBJ1-4 and V is TRBV27; TRBD1 aligns across 9 bases. V shed 5 bases and J 7 bases; nucleotides not matched to a gene: 5. The germline gives CDR1 MNHEY, CDR2 SMNVEV (reference sequence). The CDR3 spans 14 residues. In DNA form, the CDR3 reads TGTGCCAGCAGTCCGTGGGACAGGGCTGAAAAACTGTTTTTT. Protein sequence: CASSPWDRAEKLFF.

The chain couples TRBV20-1 to TRBJ2-2; no clear D. The CDR3 is 14 amino acids. Germline V gene lookup returns CDR1 DFQATT and CDR2 SNEGSKA (reference sequence). Trimming took off 2 bases at V and 3 bases at J, with 10 bases between the two ends. The CDR3 nucleotides are TGCAGTGCTAGATTAGGTCAGGACACCGGGGAGCTGTTTTTT. Translated: CSARLGQDTGELFF.